Listed below are T cell receptor beta chains from one sample, sequenced in a study of blood T cell repertoires in COVID-19. Clones were sequenced by immunoSEQ multiplex PCR, and TCRdb holds only the in-frame ones, with some missing. The data hold 150,000 to 180,000 clones, with around 84% observed a single time. Source material: peripheral blood. These TCRs come from a man at least 80 years old with acute or convalescent COVID-19. Both conserved end residues are part of each CDR3. The D gene is left open where the match is weak. Clone sizes are given selectively: once, few, many, or a class where the clone is expanded.

size,D,V,length,J,CDR3,DNA
-,TRBD1,TRBV3-1/TRBV3-2,18,TRBJ1-4,CASSHLLGQGSTNEKLFF,TGTGCCAGCAGCCACCTACTGGGACAGGGATCAACTAATGAAAAACTGTTTTTT
few,TRBD1,TRBV6-5,14,TRBJ1-2,CASTPWGQSYGYTF,TGTGCCAGCACCCCATGGGGACAGAGCTATGGCTACACCTTC
-,-,TRBV5-1,11,TRBJ2-7,CASSPDYEQYF,TGCGCCAGCAGCCCAGATTACGAGCAGTACTTC
few,TRBD2,TRBV19,14,TRBJ2-1,CASSRGGINNEQFF,TGTGCCAGTAGTAGGGGGGGGATAAACAATGAGCAGTTCTTC
-,-,TRBV3-1/TRBV3-2,14,TRBJ1-5,CASSQGPGDQPQHF,TGTGCCAGCAGCCAAGGTCCAGGGGACCAGCCCCAGCATTTT
-,-,TRBV10-3,12,TRBJ1-2,CAISTALYGYTF,TGTGCCATCAGCACAGCCCTCTATGGCTACACCTTC
-,-,TRBV19,14,TRBJ1-5,CASSWDTYNQPQHF,TGTGCCAGTAGTTGGGACACTTACAATCAGCCCCAGCATTTT
few,TRBD1,TRBV10-3,15,TRBJ1-2,CAIREDRGLSYGYTF,TGTGCCATCAGGGAGGACAGGGGGCTCAGCTATGGCTACACCTTC
few,TRBD1,TRBV28,13,TRBJ1-2,CASSPGDSYGYTF,TGTGCCAGCAGCCCTGGGGACAGCTATGGCTACACCTTC
few,TRBD1,TRBV7-6,14,TRBJ2-7,CASSSGTGGGEQYF,TGTGCCAGCAGTTCGGGGACAGGGGGCGGCGAGCAGTACTTC
-,-,TRBV10-1,15,TRBJ2-5,CASSESTGSRETQYF,TGCGCCAGCAGTGAGTCGACAGGTTCCCGAGAGACCCAGTACTTC
-,-,TRBV6-6,16,TRBJ2-1,CASSPPGRLDNRGQFF,TGTGCCAGCAGTCCTCCGGGCAGGCTGGACAACCGCGGGCAGTTCTTC
-,TRBD2,TRBV19,15,TRBJ2-3,CASTISRGGVDTQYF,TGTGCCAGTACCATCAGCCGGGGGGGCGTCGATACGCAGTATTTT
-,-,TRBV5-4,14,TRBJ1-2,CASSLGSAMYGYTF,TGTGCCAGCAGCTTGGGCAGCGCCATGTATGGCTACACCTTC
few,-,TRBV2,14,TRBJ2-3,CATTTGQRTDTQYF,TGTGCCACTACAACGGGACAACGCACAGATACGCAGTATTTT
-,TRBD2,TRBV2,15,TRBJ2-2,CASSVSGAGTGELFF,TGTGCCAGCAGTGTTAGCGGGGCTGGAACCGGGGAGCTGTTTTTT
-,TRBD1,TRBV10-3,15,TRBJ1-6,CAISERQGADSPLHF,TGTGCCATCAGTGAGCGGCAGGGGGCCGATTCACCCCTCCACTTT